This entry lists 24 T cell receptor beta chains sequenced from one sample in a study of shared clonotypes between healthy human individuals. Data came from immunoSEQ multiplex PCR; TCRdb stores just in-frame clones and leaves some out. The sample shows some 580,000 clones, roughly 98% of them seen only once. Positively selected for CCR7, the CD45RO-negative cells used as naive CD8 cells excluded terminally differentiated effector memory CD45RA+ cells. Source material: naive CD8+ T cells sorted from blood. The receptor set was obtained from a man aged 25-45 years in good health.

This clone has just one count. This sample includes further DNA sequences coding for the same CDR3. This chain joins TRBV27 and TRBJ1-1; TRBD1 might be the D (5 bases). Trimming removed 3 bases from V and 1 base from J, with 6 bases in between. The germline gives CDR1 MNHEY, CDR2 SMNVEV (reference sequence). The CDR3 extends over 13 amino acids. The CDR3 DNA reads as TGTGCCAGCAGTTTGGGGGGGAACACTGAAGCTTTCTTT. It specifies CASSLGGNTEAFF.

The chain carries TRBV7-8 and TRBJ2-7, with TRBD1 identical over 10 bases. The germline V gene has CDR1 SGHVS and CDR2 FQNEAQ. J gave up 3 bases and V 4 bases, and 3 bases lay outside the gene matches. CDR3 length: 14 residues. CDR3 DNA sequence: TGTGCCAGCAGCTGGACAGGGGGTGACTACGAGCAGTACTTC. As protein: CASSWTGGDYEQYF.

CDR3 in DNA: TGTGCCAGCAGTGATCCCCAGCTCCGGCAAGAGACCCAGTACTTC. This gives the protein CASSDPQLRQETQYF. The chain joins TRBV2 to TRBJ2-5; D unresolved. The germline V and J ends were trimmed by 3 bases and 2 bases, with 13 bases remaining between them. This CDR3 has 15 residues. Germline loops: CDR1 SNHLY, CDR2 FYNNEI.

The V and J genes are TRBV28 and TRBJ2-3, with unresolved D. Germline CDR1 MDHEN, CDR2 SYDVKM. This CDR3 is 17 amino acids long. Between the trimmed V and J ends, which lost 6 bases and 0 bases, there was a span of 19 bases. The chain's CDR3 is CASRNLFDLTSTDTQYF. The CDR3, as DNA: TGTGCCAGCAGAAATTTATTCGACCTCACTAGCACAGATACGCAGTATTTT.

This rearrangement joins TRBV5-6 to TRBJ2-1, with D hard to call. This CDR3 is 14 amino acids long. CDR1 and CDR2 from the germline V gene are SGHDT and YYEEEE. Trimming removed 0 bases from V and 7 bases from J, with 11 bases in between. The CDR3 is CASSLANIPNEQFF. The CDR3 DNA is TGTGCCAGCAGCTTGGCCAACATTCCGAATGAGCAGTTCTTC.

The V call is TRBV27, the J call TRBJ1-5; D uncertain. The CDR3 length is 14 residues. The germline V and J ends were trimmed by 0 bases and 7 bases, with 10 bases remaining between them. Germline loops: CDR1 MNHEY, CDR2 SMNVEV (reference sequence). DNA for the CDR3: TGTGCCAGCAGTTTATCCAGGTCCAAGCAGCCCCAGCATTTT. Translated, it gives CASSLSRSKQPQHF.

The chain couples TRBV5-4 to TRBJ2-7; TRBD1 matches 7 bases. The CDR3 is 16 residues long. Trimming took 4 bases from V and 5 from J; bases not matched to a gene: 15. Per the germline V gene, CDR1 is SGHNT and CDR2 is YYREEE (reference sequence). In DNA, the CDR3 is TGTGCCAGCAGCCCCGAGACAGGGTATCTCCTGCACGAGCAGTACTTC. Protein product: CASSPETGYLLHEQYF. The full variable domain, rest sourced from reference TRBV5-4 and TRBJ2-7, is ETGVTQSPTHLIKTRGQQVTLRCSSQSGHNTVSWYQQALGQGPQFIFQYYREEENGRGNFPPRFSGLQFPNYSSELNVNALELDDSALYLCASSPETGYLLHEQYFGPGTRLTVT.

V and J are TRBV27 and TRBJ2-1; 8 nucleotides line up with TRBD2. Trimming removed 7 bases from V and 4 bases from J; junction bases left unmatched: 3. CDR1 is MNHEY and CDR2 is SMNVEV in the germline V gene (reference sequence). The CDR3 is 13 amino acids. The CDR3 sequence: CASMGGRYNEQFF. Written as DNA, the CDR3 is TGTGCCAGCATGGGCGGGAGGTACAATGAGCAGTTCTTC.

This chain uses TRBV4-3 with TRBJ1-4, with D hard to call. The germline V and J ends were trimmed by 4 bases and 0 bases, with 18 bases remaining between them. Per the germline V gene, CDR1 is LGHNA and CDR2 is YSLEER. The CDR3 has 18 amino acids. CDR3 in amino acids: CASSPSYTSEATNEKLFF. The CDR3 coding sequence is TGCGCCAGCAGCCCGAGCTACACTTCTGAAGCAACTAATGAAAAACTGTTTTTT.

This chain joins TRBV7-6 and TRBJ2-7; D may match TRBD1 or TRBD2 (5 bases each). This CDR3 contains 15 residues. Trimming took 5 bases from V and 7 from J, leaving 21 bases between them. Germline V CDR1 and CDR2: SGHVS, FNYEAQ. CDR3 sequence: CASSQKVGLSGEQYF. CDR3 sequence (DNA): TGTGCCAGCAGCCAAAAGGTGGGGCTTTCGGGGGAGCAGTACTTC.

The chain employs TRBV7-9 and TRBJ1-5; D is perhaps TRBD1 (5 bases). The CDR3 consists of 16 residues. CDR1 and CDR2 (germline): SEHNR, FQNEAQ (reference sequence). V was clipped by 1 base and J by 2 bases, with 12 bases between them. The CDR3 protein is CASSLGGRVGNQPQHF. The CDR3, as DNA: TGTGCCAGCAGCTTAGGGGGCAGAGTGGGCAATCAGCCCCAGCATTTT.

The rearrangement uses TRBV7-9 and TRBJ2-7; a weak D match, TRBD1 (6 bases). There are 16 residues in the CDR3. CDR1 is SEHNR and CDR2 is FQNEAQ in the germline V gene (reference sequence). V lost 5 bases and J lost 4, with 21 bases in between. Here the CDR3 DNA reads TGTGCCAGCAGCCCCCATTCCCAGGGGTACGTTTACGAGCAGTACTTC. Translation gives CASSPHSQGYVYEQYF.

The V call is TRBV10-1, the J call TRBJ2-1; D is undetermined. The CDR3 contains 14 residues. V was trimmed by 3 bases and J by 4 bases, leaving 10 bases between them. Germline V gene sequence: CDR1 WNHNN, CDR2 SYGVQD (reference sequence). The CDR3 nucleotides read TGCGCCAGCAGTGATCGGTTGGGATACAATGAGCAGTTCTTC. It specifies CASSDRLGYNEQFF.

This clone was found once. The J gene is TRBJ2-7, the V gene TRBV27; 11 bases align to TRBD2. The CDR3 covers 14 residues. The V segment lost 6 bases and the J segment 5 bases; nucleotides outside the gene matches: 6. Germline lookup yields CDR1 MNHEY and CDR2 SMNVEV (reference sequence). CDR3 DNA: TGTGCCAGCAGACCTAGCGGGAGGAGGAACGAGCAGTACTTC. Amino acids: CASRPSGRRNEQYF.

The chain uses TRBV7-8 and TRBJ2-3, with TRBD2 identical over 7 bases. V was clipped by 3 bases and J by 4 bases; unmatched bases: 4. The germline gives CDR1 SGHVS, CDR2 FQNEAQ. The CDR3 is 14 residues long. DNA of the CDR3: TGTGCCAGCAGCTTTATGGGAGGGTCAGATACGCAGTATTTT. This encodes CASSFMGGSDTQYF.

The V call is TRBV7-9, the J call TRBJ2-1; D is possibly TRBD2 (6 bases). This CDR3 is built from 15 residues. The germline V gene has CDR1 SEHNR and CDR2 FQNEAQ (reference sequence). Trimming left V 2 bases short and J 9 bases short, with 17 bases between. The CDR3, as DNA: TGTGCCAGCAGCTTAAGCGGGCTAGAGAGGGGTGAGCAGTTCTTC. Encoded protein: CASSLSGLERGEQFF. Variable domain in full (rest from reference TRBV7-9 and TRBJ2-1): DTGVSQNPRHKITKRGQNVTFRCDPISEHNRLYWYRQTLGQGPEFLTYFQNEAQLEKSRLLSDRFSAERPKGSFSTLEIQRTEQGDSAMYLCASSLSGLERGEQFFGPGTRLTVL.

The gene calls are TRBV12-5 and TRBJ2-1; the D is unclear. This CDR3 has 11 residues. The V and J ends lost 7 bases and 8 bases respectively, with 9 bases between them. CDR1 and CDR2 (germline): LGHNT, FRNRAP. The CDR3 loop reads CASATLYEQFF. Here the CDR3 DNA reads TGTGCTAGTGCCACTCTCTATGAGCAGTTCTTC.

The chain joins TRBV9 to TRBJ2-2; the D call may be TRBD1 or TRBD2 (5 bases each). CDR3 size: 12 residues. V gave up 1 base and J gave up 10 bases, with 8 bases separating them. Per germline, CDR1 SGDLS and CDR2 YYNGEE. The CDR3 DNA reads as TGTGCCAGCAGCGTATTTGGGACGGAGCTGTTTTTT. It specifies CASSVFGTELFF.

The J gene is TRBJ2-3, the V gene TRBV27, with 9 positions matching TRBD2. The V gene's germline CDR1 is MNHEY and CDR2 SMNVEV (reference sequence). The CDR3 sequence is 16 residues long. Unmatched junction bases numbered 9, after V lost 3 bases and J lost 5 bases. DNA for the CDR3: TGTGCCAGCAGTTTCTTCTGGCGGGAGGGGAAAGATACGCAGTATTTT. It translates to CASSFFWREGKDTQYF.

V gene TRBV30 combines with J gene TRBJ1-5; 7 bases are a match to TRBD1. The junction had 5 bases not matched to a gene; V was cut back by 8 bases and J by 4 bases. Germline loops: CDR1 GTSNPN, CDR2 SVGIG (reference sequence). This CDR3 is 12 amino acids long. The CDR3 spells CARQGRNQPQHF. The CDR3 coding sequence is TGTGCCCGACAGGGTAGGAATCAGCCCCAGCATTTT.

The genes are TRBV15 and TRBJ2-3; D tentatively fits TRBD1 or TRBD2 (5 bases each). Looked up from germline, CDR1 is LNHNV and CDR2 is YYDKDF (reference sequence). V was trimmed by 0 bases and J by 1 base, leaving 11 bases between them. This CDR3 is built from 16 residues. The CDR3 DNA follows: TGTGCCACCAGCAGAGATCGAGGGGCGGGCACAGATACGCAGTATTTT. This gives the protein CATSRDRGAGTDTQYF.

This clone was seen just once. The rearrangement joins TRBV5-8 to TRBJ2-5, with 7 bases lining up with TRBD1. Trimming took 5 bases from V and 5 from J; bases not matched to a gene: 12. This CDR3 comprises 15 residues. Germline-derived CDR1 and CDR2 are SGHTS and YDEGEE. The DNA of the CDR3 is TGTGCCAGCAGAAAGACAGGGCGTCGTGACGAGACCCAGTACTTC. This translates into CASRKTGRRDETQYF.

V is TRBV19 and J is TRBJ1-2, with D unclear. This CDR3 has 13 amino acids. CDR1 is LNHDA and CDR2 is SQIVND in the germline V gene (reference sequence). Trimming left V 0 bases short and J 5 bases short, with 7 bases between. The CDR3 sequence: CASSIEDGYGYTF. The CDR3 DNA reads TGTGCCAGTAGTATAGAGGACGGTTATGGCTACACCTTC.

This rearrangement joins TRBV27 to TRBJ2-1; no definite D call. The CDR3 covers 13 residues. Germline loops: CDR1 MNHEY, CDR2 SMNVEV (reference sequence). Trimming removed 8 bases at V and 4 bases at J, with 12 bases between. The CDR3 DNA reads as TGTGCCAGCCGAGAGTTGGGATACAATGAGCAGTTCTTC. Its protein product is CASRELGYNEQFF.